This T cell receptor beta chain was obtained from a study of blood T cell repertoires in COVID-19. Study overall: Some COVID-19 samples were acute and others convalescent; all came from the United States, Italy and Spain. The cDNA or gDNA used as material had been derived from T cells, B-cell-depleted T cells, or PBMCs.

The CDR3 totals 18 residues. V was pared by 5 bases and J by 3 bases, with 11 bases of the junction left unmatched. In germline, CDR1 is SGHAT, CDR2 FQNNGV. Original methodology: Cell counts per sample came from amplifying reference gene primers. Sequencing was performed with immunoSEQ multiplex PCR; in TCRdb, only in-frame clones are kept and a portion is missing. The V and J calls and clone size were taken over from that table, and D and trimming were inferred from the DNA. The sample contains 150,000 to 200,000 clones, over 80% of which appear only once. This TCR derives from an older woman with acute or convalescent COVID-19. Sequenced: peripheral blood. The V gene is TRBV11-2, the J gene TRBJ1-5; 12 bases match TRBD1. The CDR3 protein is CASSQTGTGGANNQPQHF. For the CDR3, the DNA is TGTGCCAGCAGCCAAACCGGGACAGGGGGCGCGAACAATCAGCCCCAGCATTTT.